Listed below are T cell receptor beta chains from one sample, sequenced in a study of shared clonotypes between healthy human individuals. TCRdb keeps only in-frame clones here, not all; method: immunoSEQ multiplex PCR. Among about 980,000 clones listed, 76% were seen once. Sequences were obtained from memory CD4+ T cells sorted from blood. These receptors were taken from a man between 18 and 35 years old in good health. CDR3s include the opening cysteine and the closing phenylalanine or tryptophan. D genes are given only for firm matches. Clone size is given for some rows only: seen once, a few or many times, or a class if the clone is expanded.

V gene	J gene	clone size	D gene	CDR3 protein	CDR3 DNA
TRBV5-1	TRBJ1-2	NA	NA	CASRMTLDGLYGYTF	TGCGCCAGCAGAATGACCCTGGACGGACTCTATGGCTACACCTTC
TRBV7-9	TRBJ2-4	few	NA	CASSLTSGDGGIQYF	TGTGCCAGCAGCTTAACGTCGGGGGATGGTGGCATTCAGTACTTC
TRBV10-3	TRBJ1-5	NA	NA	CAISESGGNQPQHF	TGTGCCATCAGTGAGTCCGGGGGGAATCAGCCCCAGCATTTT
TRBV2	TRBJ1-5	NA	TRBD1	CAPTRTGTGGCQPQHF	TGTGCCCCCACCCGAACCGGGACAGGGGGCTGTCAGCCCCAGCATTTT
TRBV18	TRBJ1-1	NA	NA	CASSPFEDTEAFF	TGTGCCAGCTCACCCTTCGAAGACACTGAAGCTTTCTTT
TRBV7-2	TRBJ2-6	NA	TRBD2	CASSLKREASSGANVLTF	TGTGCCAGCAGCCTTAAGCGGGAGGCTTCCTCTGGGGCCAACGTCCTGACTTTC
TRBV10-3	TRBJ1-5	NA	NA	CAISEFQQPQHF	TGTGCCATCAGTGAATTTCAGCAGCCCCAGCATTTT
TRBV5-1	TRBJ2-2	NA	NA	CASSIIQSYPGELFF	TGCGCCAGCAGCATAATACAGAGTTACCCCGGGGAGCTGTTTTTT
TRBV7-9	TRBJ2-1	NA	NA	CASSPKTGGGSAYNEQFF	TGTGCCAGCAGCCCAAAAACTGGGGGCGGGAGTGCCTACAATGAGCAGTTCTTC
TRBV19	TRBJ1-6	NA	TRBD1	CASSPGTGINSPLHF	TGTGCCAGTAGTCCCGGGACAGGAATTAATTCACCCCTCCACTTT
TRBV2	TRBJ2-3	few	NA	CASSRDGSTDTQYF	TGTGCCAGCAGCCGGGACGGTAGCACAGATACGCAGTATTTT
TRBV20-1	TRBJ2-5	NA	NA	CSARGDSANF	TGCAGTGCCAGAGGGGACTCAGCGAACTTC
TRBV5-1	TRBJ2-1	NA	NA	CASSLGTGNNEQFF	TGCGCCAGCAGCTTGGGGACGGGGAACAATGAGCAGTTCTTC
TRBV5-1	TRBJ2-2	once	NA	CASSLMGASTGELFF	TGCGCCAGCAGCTTGATGGGGGCGAGCACCGGGGAGCTGTTTTTT
TRBV6-5	TRBJ1-2	NA	NA	CASIPGEWDGYTF	TGTGCCAGCATCCCCGGGGAATGGGATGGCTACACCTTC
TRBV23-1	TRBJ1-5	NA	TRBD1	CASSHLDRAESQPQHF	TGCGCCAGCAGTCACCTCGACAGGGCTGAAAGTCAGCCCCAGCATTTT
TRBV4-3	TRBJ2-3	NA	NA	CASSSDGVPDTQYF	TGCGCCAGCAGCTCGGATGGGGTCCCGGATACGCAGTATTTT
TRBV10-3	TRBJ2-3	NA	NA	CAISDRGTQYF	TGTGCCATCAGTGATCGGGGTACGCAGTATTTT
TRBV29-1	TRBJ1-2	NA	NA	CSVVVVQGSYGYTF	TGCAGCGTTGTAGTAGTCCAGGGGAGCTATGGCTACACCTTC
TRBV5-1	TRBJ1-1	NA	NA	CASSLGEGTEAFF	TGCGCCAGCAGCTTGGGAGAGGGGACTGAAGCTTTCTTT
TRBV18	TRBJ2-5	NA	NA	CASSPITGETQYF	TGTGCCAGCTCACCAATAACCGGAGAGACCCAGTACTTC
TRBV5-6	TRBJ1-6	NA	TRBD1	CASSSSPQGVFSYNSPLHF	TGTGCCAGCAGCTCCAGCCCCCAGGGGGTCTTCTCCTATAATTCACCCCTCCACTTT
TRBV7-2	TRBJ2-4	NA	TRBD2	CASSLGTSGTRNIQYF	TGTGCCAGCAGCTTAGGGACTAGCGGGACGCGAAACATTCAGTACTTC
TRBV5-1	TRBJ2-5	NA	TRBD1	CASSMGQGGETQYF	TGCGCCAGCAGCATGGGACAGGGCGGGGAGACCCAGTACTTC
TRBV5-4	TRBJ1-1	once	NA	CASSSPGQGFGTEAFF	TGTGCCAGCAGCTCCCCTGGGCAGGGGTTCGGCACTGAAGCTTTCTTT
TRBV27	TRBJ2-4	NA	NA	CASGVAKNIQYF	TGTGCCAGCGGGGTGGCCAAAAACATTCAGTACTTC
TRBV30	TRBJ1-3	NA	NA	CAWSTGYGNTIYF	TGTGCCTGGAGTACTGGTTATGGAAACACCATATATTTT
TRBV18	TRBJ1-2	once	NA	CASSPGGSPLYGYTF	TGTGCCAGCTCACCAGGGGGATCCCCCCTCTATGGCTACACCTTC
TRBV15	TRBJ1-5	NA	NA	CATSRVRAGAPSNQPQHF	TGTGCCACCAGCAGAGTGAGGGCAGGGGCCCCTAGCAATCAGCCCCAGCATTTT
TRBV4-1	TRBJ1-5	NA	NA	CASSQEGAYSNQPQHF	TGCGCCAGCAGCCAAGAAGGGGCCTATAGCAATCAGCCCCAGCATTTT
TRBV11-2	TRBJ2-3	NA	NA	CASSLDGGLTDTQYF	TGTGCCAGCAGCTTAGACGGGGGACTCACAGATACGCAGTATTTT
TRBV11-3	TRBJ2-2	many	NA	CASSLDVGWNTGELFF	TGTGCCAGCAGCTTAGATGTCGGGTGGAACACCGGGGAGCTGTTTTTT
TRBV19	TRBJ1-4	NA	NA	CASSIGKRSTNEKLFF	TGTGCCAGTAGTATTGGAAAGAGATCAACTAATGAAAAACTGTTTTTT
TRBV28	TRBJ2-1	NA	TRBD1	CASSLAGGLSYNEQFF	TGTGCCAGCAGTTTGGCAGGGGGCCTCTCCTACAATGAGCAGTTCTTC
TRBV29-1	TRBJ1-3	few	TRBD1	CSVQGGGVRNTIYF	TGCAGCGTTCAGGGAGGGGGCGTCAGGAACACCATATATTTT
TRBV18	TRBJ1-1	few	NA	CASSPPLNRVGTEAFF	TGTGCCAGCTCACCACCGTTGAACAGGGTGGGGACGGAAGCTTTCTTT
TRBV7-8	TRBJ1-5	NA	NA	CASSLDTSQPQHF	TGTGCCAGCAGCTTAGACACCAGTCAGCCCCAGCATTTT
TRBV18	TRBJ2-7	few	NA	CASSRLDYEQYF	TGTGCCAGCTCACGACTCGACTACGAGCAGTACTTC
TRBV5-4	TRBJ1-3	NA	NA	CASSVTGTPGNTIYF	TGTGCCAGCAGCGTTACCGGGACACCTGGAAACACCATATATTTT
TRBV28	TRBJ2-5	few	TRBD2	CASSLLAGGGGETQYF	TGTGCCAGCAGTTTGCTAGCGGGCGGAGGAGGCGAGACCCAGTACTTC
TRBV5-1	TRBJ2-5	NA	TRBD2	CASSIGTSVETQYF	TGCGCCAGCAGCATAGGGACTAGCGTCGAGACCCAGTACTTC
TRBV29-1	TRBJ2-7	once	NA	CSVEVPGPEQYF	TGCAGCGTTGAAGTCCCGGGTCCCGAGCAGTACTTC
TRBV28	TRBJ2-3	NA	NA	CASSLFKDTQYF	TGTGCCAGCAGTTTATTCAAAGATACGCAGTATTTT
TRBV28	TRBJ1-6	NA	TRBD1	CASRTGTGHSPLHF	TGTGCCAGCAGGACCGGGACAGGACATTCACCCCTCCACTTT
TRBV4-3	TRBJ1-1	NA	TRBD1	CASSQRTGGTEAFF	TGCGCCAGCAGCCAACGGACAGGGGGCACTGAAGCTTTCTTT
TRBV28	TRBJ1-2	NA	NA	CASISGWGPIYGYTF	TGTGCCAGCATCTCCGGCTGGGGGCCTATCTATGGCTACACCTTC
TRBV5-1	TRBJ2-7	many	TRBD1	CASGSGQGAYEQYF	TGCGCCAGCGGGTCGGGGCAGGGGGCCTACGAGCAGTACTTC
TRBV5-1	TRBJ2-7	NA	TRBD2	CASGASGAYEQYF	TGCGCCAGCGGCGCTAGCGGTGCTTACGAGCAGTACTTC
TRBV7-2	TRBJ2-2	NA	NA	CASRFPGDTGELFF	TGTGCCAGCAGGTTTCCAGGTGACACCGGGGAGCTGTTTTTT
TRBV30	TRBJ2-3	NA	NA	CAWSVIPDTQYF	TGTGCCTGGAGTGTAATCCCAGATACGCAGTATTTT
TRBV5-3	TRBJ2-3	NA	TRBD2	CARSATSGGSTDTQYF	TGTGCCAGAAGCGCAACTAGCGGGGGCAGCACAGATACGCAGTATTTT
TRBV27	TRBJ2-7	NA	NA	CASSKGLDYHEQYF	TGTGCCAGCAGTAAGGGCCTCGACTACCACGAGCAGTACTTC
TRBV5-6	TRBJ1-6	NA	TRBD1	CASSFGQATYNSPLHF	TGTGCCAGCAGCTTCGGACAGGCGACCTATAATTCACCCCTCCACTTT